This TCR beta chain was sequenced for a study of cytomegalovirus exposure and HLA in healthy donors. Study results and caveats: Some V segments, TRBV6-2 and TRBV6-3 among them, were indistinguishable and were therefore excluded. When a later analysis was performed, an Asian-associated ancestry cluster reportedly had fewer N-insertions than the approximately 690-donor mean.

The CDR3 has 13 residues. In germline, CDR1 is MGHRA, CDR2 YSYEKL. Trimming shortened V by 2 bases and J by 6 bases, and 7 bases separated the two germline ends. With respect to this clone: Its antigen is undetermined.

As for the donors, each was a healthy bone marrow donor. Nominally healthy donors provided the samples, though records likely missed some immune exposures. This PCR relied on a set of 60 Vbeta primers and 13 Jbeta primers. Sequencing was performed with immunoSEQ multiplex PCR; in TCRdb, only in-frame clones are kept and a portion is missing. This table has around 38,000 clones, approximately 71% appearing once. The chain recombines TRBV4-1 with TRBJ2-2; D not certain. The source of this sequence is a man aged 45-60 years in good health and CMV-seropositive. Sequencing was performed on PBMCs. The CDR3 DNA sequence: TGCGCCAGCAGCCAACTAGTGTCCGGGGAGCTGTTTTTT. Protein: CASSQLVSGELFF.